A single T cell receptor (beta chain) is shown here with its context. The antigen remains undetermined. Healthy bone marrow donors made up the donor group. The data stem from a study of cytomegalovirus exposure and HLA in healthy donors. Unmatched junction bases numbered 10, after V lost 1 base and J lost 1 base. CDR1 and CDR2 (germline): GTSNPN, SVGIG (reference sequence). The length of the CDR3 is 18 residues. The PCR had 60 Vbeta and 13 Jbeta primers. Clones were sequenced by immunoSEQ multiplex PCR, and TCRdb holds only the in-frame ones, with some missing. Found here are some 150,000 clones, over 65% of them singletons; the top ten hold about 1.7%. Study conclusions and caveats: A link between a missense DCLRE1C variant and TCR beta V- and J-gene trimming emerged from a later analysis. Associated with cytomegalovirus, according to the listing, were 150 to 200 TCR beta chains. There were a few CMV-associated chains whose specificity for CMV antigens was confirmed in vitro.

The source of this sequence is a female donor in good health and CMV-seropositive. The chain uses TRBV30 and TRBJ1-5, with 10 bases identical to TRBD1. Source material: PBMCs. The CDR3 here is CAWSADRGYIESNQPQHF. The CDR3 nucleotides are TGTGCCTGGAGTGCGGACAGGGGGTATATAGAAAGCAATCAGCCCCAGCATTTT. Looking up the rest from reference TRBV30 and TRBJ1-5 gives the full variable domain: SQTIHQWPATLVQPVGSPLSLECTVEGTSNPNLYWYRQAAGRGLQLLFYSVGIGQISSEVPQNLSASRPQDRQFILSSKKLLLSDSGFYLCAWSADRGYIESNQPQHFGDGTRLSIL.